The subject of this entry is one TCR beta chain. Its cognate antigen has yet to be identified. It has no much larger one-base neighbor in the sample; base qualities were not kept. This specimen's time point label, per the study, means: pre-treatment baseline. Blood samples were collected before treatment (T0) and at week 3 (W3), after the first cycle of checkpoint blockade. Except for a couple of patients with rapid clinical progression, response was assessed 12 weeks after the first infusion by RECIST 1.1; disease control meant complete response, partial response or stable disease. Any patient who had received prior systemic cancer treatment, was on concomitant immunosuppressant therapy or had synchronous other active malignancies was excluded. Both bulk PBMC and plasma cell-free DNA were sequenced for TCR beta so that circulating cells and T cell turnover could be tracked. PBMC were isolated from blood with Lymphoprep and SepMate tubes, followed by red cell lysis. QIAamp DNA Blood Mini kits were used to extract DNA from PBMC and sorted T cell subsets.

The sample belongs to a study of blood T cell dynamics during melanoma immunotherapy (dated by TCRdb to 2020 to 2022). Turning to the overall study: The patients had metastatic melanoma and were given first-line pembrolizumab or nivolumab plus ipilimumab as standard of care in the United Kingdom. To find early correlates of response, the study profiled the peripheral T cell receptor repertoires of patients with metastatic melanoma both before and after one cycle of checkpoint inhibitor therapy. Consecutive patients formed a training cohort, and a further independent group of patients from the same centre was pooled into an external validation set.

What the research found in general, with its limitations: Whether the T cell clones behind the repertoire changes were melanoma-specific or instead reflected general immune activation was something the study could not determine. Patients who later achieved disease control showed a bifurcated PBMC repertoire reorganization at W3, with increased clonality or increased diversity, unlike progressors. The relatively small sample size was acknowledged as something that could potentially limit how far the results can be generalized.

A fixed 350 ng of DNA was loaded for every bulk PBMC sample. TCR beta CDR3 sequences were amplified from genomic DNA with the immunoSEQ TCRb Assay kit following manufacturer instructions. The KAPA Library Quantification Kit for Illumina platforms was used to quantify pooled libraries by qPCR. Pooled libraries were clustered at roughly 0.6-1.2 pM and sequenced on an Illumina NextSeq 500. The authors' pipeline ran thus. TCR data were analyzed using immunoSEQ ANALYZER and the R LymphoSeq package. A rearrangement efficiency score was calculated as productive divided by the sum of productive and non-productive CDR3 sequences. Clonality was measured with the Gini coefficient and diversity with the Renyi index at alpha=1, compared pairwise between timepoints within each patient. In LymphoSeq, clonal relatedness was computed with an edit distance of 3 and repertoire similarity was computed with the Bhattacharyya coefficient. To classify response, a linear discriminant analysis based on week-3 changes in clonality and diversity was built using the R MASS and caret packages. As stored in TCRdb, this immuneACCESS dataset retains in-frame rearrangements with V and J assigned. A fraction of the clones does not appear; measured against another copy, unresolved V genes explain less than half of the discrepancy, and the remainder lacks a known reason. The V and J calls and the clone size are those of that table, but D and trimming were determined from the DNA. For this sample the table gives approximately 13,000 clones, of which about nine tenths were detected only once. The ten largest clonotypes hold approximately 6.6% of the sample.

The germline V gene sets CDR1 to SQVTM and CDR2 to ANQGSEA. Its CDR3 holds 12 amino acids, cysteine through phenylalanine. CDR3 DNA is the only sequence kept; it has 36 bases, read in frame from the first base. Relative to germline, V is 7 bases shorter and J is 8 bases shorter, with 17 bases between their ends. The clonotype originates from a human donor with melanoma. Recombination joined TRBV29-1 with TRBJ1-2; a tentative D call is TRBD1 (6 bases match). The sequenced sample was blood, obtained from a patient treated with checkpoint blockade. The CDR3 protein: CSAGSSGEGYTF. The bases are TGCAGCGCCGGGAGCTCAGGGGAGGGCTACACCTTC. With the rest looked up from the reference TRBV29-1 and TRBJ1-2 genes rather than sequenced, the full variable domain is SAVISQKPSRDICQRGTSLTIQCQVDSQVTMMFWYRQQPGQSLTLIATANQGSEATYESGFVIDKFPISRPNLTFSTLTVSNMSPEDSSIYLCSAGSSGEGYTFGSGTRLTVV.